This T cell receptor beta chain is from a study of OX40 agonist ivuxolimab in advanced cancers. Whole-study context: Participants averaged approximately 65 years of age (range about 23 to 80) and were about 85% male. Notes on the study in general: Dose levels from 0.1 to 3.0 mg/kg saw CD4+ and CD8+ blood T cells expand clonally by week 6.

Data came from immunoSEQ multiplex PCR; TCRdb stores just in-frame clones and leaves some out. This table holds more than 50,000 clones, roughly 84% found once. As for this clone: Its specificity is unknown.

V lost 4 bases and J 1 base, leaving 14 bases between the germline ends. Germline-derived CDR1 and CDR2 are MNHEY and SVGAGI. The CDR3 runs 15 residues. The V gene is TRBV6-5, the J gene TRBJ2-7; D tentatively reads TRBD1 or TRBD2 (5 bases each). The sequence derives from an adult with an advanced solid tumor such as melanoma, head and neck, liver or kidney cancer. Sample: CD4+ or CD8+ T cells sorted from blood, taken in a trial of the OX40 agonist ivuxolimab. CDR3 region: CASSSFGGRSYEQYF. The CDR3 bases are TGTGCCAGCAGTTCGTTTGGGGGACGGTCCTACGAGCAGTACTTC.